This record covers a single T cell receptor (beta chain). The data are from a study of technical replicates of blood from a handful of donors. CDR1 MNHNY and CDR2 SVGAGI come from the germline V gene (reference sequence). The CDR3 covers 13 residues. Trimming cost V 6 bases and J 3 bases, with 9 bases left between them. Sequencing was performed with immunoSEQ multiplex PCR; in TCRdb, only in-frame clones are kept and a portion is missing. Among over 65,000 clones listed, approximately 96% were seen once. The TCR was taken from a human donor in good health. The chain is built from TRBV6-6 and TRBJ2-1, with a weak D call TRBD1 (6 bases). Sequenced material: T cells isolated from PBMCs. The CDR3 bases are TGTGCCAGCAGAGAGGACAGCTACAATGAGCAGTTCTTC. Translating it yields CASREDSYNEQFF.